These 9 T cell receptor beta chains share one sample of origin, sequenced in a study of Tregs in tolerant kidney transplant recipients. Related graft donors supplied nonmyeloablative bone marrow transplants, and mixed chimerism was transient. Sequencing used immunoSEQ multiplex PCR; TCRdb keeps in-frame clones, though not all of them. The sample includes under 35,000 clones. Source: CD4+ T cells from blood (PBMCs), taken 24 months after the transplant. All receptors derive from a human patient who received a combined kidney and bone marrow transplant. A subset of T cells may come from the graft donor.

Of note for this clone: The missing CDR3 end, 3 residues past where the read stops, is filled in from the germline J gene. The chain recombines TRBV2 with TRBJ2-7; TRBD2 matches at 8 bases. Trimming removed 6 bases from V and 5 bases from J; junction bases left unmatched: 9. Germline CDR1 is SNHLY and CDR2 is FYNNEI. CDR3 length equals 14 residues. The CDR3 loop reads CASRSGSDRNEQYF. Partial CDR3 DNA: TGTGCCAGCAGGAGCGGGAGTGATAGGAACGAG.

Comments on this clone: The sequence runs out 3 residues before the end of the CDR3; the remainder is reconstructed from the germline J gene. V usage is TRBV30 and J usage is TRBJ2-7, with D perhaps TRBD1 (6 bases). Trimming removed 4 bases at V and 2 bases at J, with 15 bases between. This CDR3 region has 14 residues. The germline V gene has CDR1 GTSNPN and CDR2 SVGIG (reference sequence). The part of the CDR3 DNA that was read is TGTGCCTGGAATAGGGGGAGTGGGACCTACGAG. Amino acid sequence: CAWNRGSGTYE. The CDR3 reads in full as CAWNRGSGTYEQYF. The variable domain in full, with the rest retrieved from reference TRBV30 and TRBJ2-7, is SQTIHQWPATLVQPVGSPLSLECTVEGTSNPNLYWYRQAAGRGLQLLFYSVGIGQISSEVPQNLSASRPQDRQFILSSKKLLLSDSGFYLCAWNRGSGTYEQYFGPGTRLTVT.

Concerning this clone itself: Read sequence stops 3 residues before the CDR3 end, and the germline J gene provides the missing end. V gene TRBV10-3 combines with J gene TRBJ1-6, with 7 bases aligning to TRBD1. This CDR3 is 13 amino acids long. Unmatched junction bases numbered 7, after V lost 10 bases and J lost 7 bases. CDR1 and CDR2 (germline): ENHRY, SYGVKD. The CDR3 here is CATRQGGNSPLHF. The DNA read from the CDR3 is TGTGCCACCCGACAGGGAGGGAATTCACCC.

A note on this clone: The CDR3 goes on 3 residues after the read ends, and that part is filled in from the germline J gene. V gene TRBV5-1 combines with J gene TRBJ2-2; TRBD1 is a possible D gene (6 bases). With 3 bases removed from V and 1 base from J, the gap between germline ends came to 16 bases. Per the germline V gene, CDR1 is SGHRS and CDR2 is YFSETQ. CDR3 length: 17 amino acids. The CDR3 loop is CASSYVTGIGNTGELFF. The part of the CDR3 DNA that was read is TGCGCCAGCAGCTATGTGACAGGAATCGGGAACACCGGGGAG.

A remark on this clone: Germline is not matched at one junction end, which may reflect a read error. Read coverage stops 3 residues before the CDR3 terminus; the germline J gene supplies the remainder. J is TRBJ2-5 and V is TRBV4-1; 13 bases match TRBD2. Germline V CDR1 and CDR2: MGHRA, YSYEKL. The CDR3 is 15 residues long. The part of the CDR3 DNA that was read is TGCACCAGCAGCCCACTAGCGGGAGGGTCGGAGACC. This translates into CTSSPLAGGSET. The full CDR3 is CTSSPLAGGSETQYF.

Remarks on this clone: The read gets to within 3 residues of the CDR3 end, and the germline J gene fills in the rest. This chain uses TRBV6-4 with TRBJ2-3, with 7 bases identical to TRBD2. The ends lost 4 bases at V and 1 base at J; junction bases unmatched: 5. The CDR3 consists of 15 residues. The germline V gene encodes CDR1 MRHNA and CDR2 SNTAGT. CDR3 region: CASSAEGRGTDTQYF. CDR3 DNA (partial): TGTGCCAGCAGTGCCGAGGGGAGGGGCACAGATACG.

On this clone: Coverage ceases 3 residues before the CDR3 finishes, and the germline J gene fills in the end. The chain is built from TRBV29-1 and TRBJ2-1, with a tentative D call TRBD2 (6 bases). Trimming removed 4 bases at V and 9 bases at J, with 22 bases between. From germline, CDR1 is SQVTM and CDR2 ANQGSEA. The CDR3 is 15 residues long. The CDR3 DNA, read in part, is TGCAGCGTTGTAACGGGCGGGATTCCGGGAAGTGAG. The encoded protein is CSVVTGGIPGSE. In full, the CDR3 is CSVVTGGIPGSEQFF.

On this clone itself: The read ends 3 residues before the CDR3 terminus; that terminus is restored from the germline J gene. This chain connects TRBV20-1 to TRBJ2-7, with TRBD1 matching over 9 bases. The CDR3 is 15 residues long. CDR1 is DFQATT and CDR2 is SNEGSKA in the germline V gene (reference sequence). Germline trimming cut 6 bases from V and 4 bases from J; bases unmatched to any gene: 13. The DNA read from the CDR3 is TGCAGTGCCCCCAACCCCGGGACAGGGCCTTACGAG. It specifies CSAPNPGTGPYE. The entire CDR3 is CSAPNPGTGPYEQYF.

A remark on this clone: Sequencing ends 3 residues short of the CDR3 end; the germline J gene provides the rest. The chain employs TRBV18 and TRBJ2-7; D is possibly TRBD2 (7 bases). Germline CDR1 reads KGHSH; CDR2 reads LQKENI. The V and J ends lost 3 bases and 4 bases respectively, with 16 bases between them. This CDR3 has 15 amino acids. The CDR3 bases that were read are TGTGCCAGCTCACCCAGGAACAGGGAGGGGTACGAG. It codes for CASSPRNREGYE. The CDR3 reads in full as CASSPRNREGYEQYF.